This passage covers 3 T cell receptor beta chains from one sample sequenced in a study of cytomegalovirus exposure and HLA in healthy donors. 13 Jbeta primers and 60 Vbeta primers were used for the PCR. Profiled with immunoSEQ multiplex PCR; TCRdb holds only in-frame clones, not every one. The profile shows some 150,000 clones, approximately 78% of them singletons. What was sequenced was PBMCs. All receptors derive from a man aged 35 to 55 in good health and CMV-seropositive.

For this clone: The junction departs from germline at one end; a sequencing error may be responsible. The chain couples TRBV7-9 to TRBJ2-7; D may be TRBD2 (6 bases). The germline V gene has CDR1 SEHNR and CDR2 FQNEAQ (reference sequence). This CDR3 is built from 19 residues. This CDR3 reads CSSSLGRGSSRLSSYEQYF. DNA for the CDR3: TGTTCCAGCAGCTTAGGGCGGGGCAGCTCAAGGTTGTCCTCCTACGAGCAGTACTTC.

The rearrangement uses TRBV2 and TRBJ1-5, with TRBD1 identical over 10 bases. CDR3 size: 14 residues. Germline V CDR1 and CDR2: SNHLY, FYNNEI. After removal of 5 bases from V and 7 bases from J, the junction contained 5 bases not matched to a gene. The CDR3 region is CASSSDRGRQPQHF. The CDR3 DNA follows: TGTGCCAGCAGTTCAGACAGGGGGCGACAGCCCCAGCATTTT.

This clone occurred once. The chain is built from TRBV19 and TRBJ1-1; possible D gene TRBD1, 6 bases. CDR1 and CDR2 (germline): LNHDA, SQIVND (reference sequence). The CDR3 is 13 residues long. V was pared by 5 bases and J by 5 bases, with 12 bases between. The CDR3 sequence: CASSALQGTEAFF. Written as DNA, the CDR3 is TGTGCCAGTAGTGCCTTACAGGGAACTGAAGCTTTCTTT.